The next 32 T cell receptor beta chains were all read from a single sample in a study of CD8+ T cells in alopecia areata. cDNA prepared by RNA extraction and subsequent reverse transcription served as the template for sequencing. Sequencing was performed with immunoSEQ multiplex PCR; in TCRdb, only in-frame clones are kept and a portion is missing. This sample comprises roughly 120,000 clones, none seen once only. Specimen: lesional skin. These receptors originate from a C3H/HeJ mouse with alopecia areata. Strain MHC haplotype: H2-k.

This clone was counted between two and nine times. Germline and genes: mouse. The read ends 4 residues early relative to the CDR3; the germline J gene fills the gap. The rearrangement links TRBV1 to TRBJ2-5, with D perhaps TRBD1 (5 bases). This CDR3 region has 15 residues. The germline V gene encodes CDR1 NSQYPW and CDR2 LRSPGD (reference sequence). CDR3 bases read: TGCACCTGCAGTGCAGATAACCAGGGAGAGGAC. Amino acids: CTCSADNQGED. The CDR3 reads in full as CTCSADNQGEDTQYF.

This clone was detected a few times. Mouse gene names and germline throughout. The CDR3 reads CASSRDLGLGEDTQYF. Incomplete CDR3 DNA: TGTGCTAGCAGTAGAGATCTGGGACTGGGGGAGGAC. The chain employs TRBV17 and TRBJ2-5; TRBD2 matches 11 bases. Read coverage stops 4 residues before the CDR3 terminus; the germline J gene supplies the remainder. Germline assignment: CDR1 MNHDT and CDR2 YYDKIL. The CDR3 covers 16 residues.

As for this clone: Genes and germline are mouse. The read gets to within 4 residues of the CDR3 end, and the germline J gene fills in the rest. The genes are TRBV13-3 and TRBJ2-3, with 12 bases fitting TRBD2. The CDR3 covers 15 residues. Germline CDR1 is NNHDY and CDR2 is SYVADS. The J segment lost 2 bases and the V segment lost 5 bases, leaving 3 bases of the junction unmatched. CDR3 sequence reads: CASRRDWGDAETLYF. Partial CDR3 DNA: TGTGCCAGCAGGCGGGACTGGGGGGATGCAGAA.

As concerns this clone: Gene names and germline match the mouse. The CDR3 sequence: CASSAWGGEDTQYF. CDR3 DNA, as far as it was read: TGTGCCAGCAGTGCCTGGGGGGGCGAAGAC. The chain recombines TRBV19 with TRBJ2-5, with 10 bases that match TRBD2. The read ends 4 residues before the CDR3 terminus; that terminus is restored from the germline J gene. The CDR3 sequence is 14 residues long. Germline assignment: CDR1 FNHDT and CDR2 SITEND (reference sequence).

As regards this clone: Each gene name is a mouse one. The CDR3 region is CASRIWGSAETLYF. Incomplete CDR3 DNA: TGTGCCAGCAGGATCTGGGGGAGTGCAGAA. This rearrangement joins TRBV14 to TRBJ2-3; TRBD2 matches 7 bases. The read ends 4 residues early relative to the CDR3; the germline J gene fills the gap. The CDR3 is 14 residues long. The trim removed 5 bases at V and 0 bases at J, leaving 3 bases unmatched. Germline V CDR1 and CDR2: SGHDT, FRDEAV.

Of note for this clone: Gene labels here are mouse ones. The CDR3 goes on 4 residues after the read ends, and that part is filled in from the germline J gene. V gene TRBV19 combines with J gene TRBJ2-1; weak D call: TRBD1 (6 bases). The CDR3 spans 15 residues. Germline CDR1 is FNHDT and CDR2 is SITEND (reference sequence). Trimming took off 3 bases at V and 0 bases at J, with 10 bases between the two ends. The part of the CDR3 DNA that was read is TGTGCCAGCAGTACCGGGACACCTAACTATGCT. It yields the protein CASSTGTPNYA. The whole CDR3 region reads CASSTGTPNYAEQFF.

The sample holds many counts of this clone. The listed genes are named as in mouse. Read sequence stops 4 residues before the CDR3 end, and the germline J gene provides the missing end. V usage is TRBV1 and J usage is TRBJ2-1, with TRBD1 matching over 8 bases. The CDR3 has 15 amino acids. Germline-derived CDR1 and CDR2 are NSQYPW and LRSPGD (reference sequence). V shed 3 bases and J 6 bases; nucleotides not matched to a gene: 7. The CDR3 sequence: CTCSASDRVRAEQFF. The sequenced CDR3 bases are TGCACCTGCAGTGCCTCGGACAGGGTTCGTGCT. The variable domain in full, completed from reference TRBV1 and TRBJ2-1, reads VTLLEQNPRWRLVPRGQAVNLRCILKNSQYPWMSWYQQDLQKQLQWLFTLRSPGDKEVKSLPGADYLATRVTDTELRLQVANMSQGRTLYCTCSASDRVRAEQFFGPGTRLTVL.

In this sample, this clone turned up many times. Gene names and germline match the mouse. The CDR3 extends 4 residues past the end of the read, so its final part is completed from the germline J gene. The gene calls are TRBV1 and TRBJ2-1; 9 bases map to TRBD2. The V segment lost 5 bases and the J segment 0 bases; nucleotides outside the gene matches: 2. Germline V gene sequence: CDR1 NSQYPW, CDR2 LRSPGD (reference sequence). The CDR3 has 15 amino acids. CDR3 DNA, as far as it was read: TGCACCTGCAGTCGGACTGGGGCTAACTATGCT. Protein product: CTCSRTGANYA. The full CDR3 sequence reads CTCSRTGANYAEQFF.

About this clone itself: The gene symbols are mouse symbols. Coverage ceases 4 residues before the CDR3 finishes, and the germline J gene fills in the end. The chain recombines TRBV13-3 with TRBJ1-1; D is ambiguous. The CDR3 consists of 13 residues. V was clipped by 5 bases and J by 1 base, with 9 bases between them. Germline CDR1 NNHDY, CDR2 SYVADS. The sequenced part of the CDR3 DNA is TGTGCCAGCAGAGGCAGGAAAAACACA. Protein: CASRGRKNT. The complete CDR3 sequence is CASRGRKNTEVFF.

This clone appeared a few times. Gene and germline names: mouse. Coverage ceases 4 residues before the CDR3 finishes, and the germline J gene fills in the end. V and J are TRBV13-3 and TRBJ2-3; 9 positions agree with TRBD2. CDR1 and CDR2 from the germline V gene are NNHDY and SYVADS. With V trimmed by 4 bases and J by 1 base, 10 bases remained unmatched. The CDR3 extends over 17 amino acids. CDR3 amino acids: CASSLPGGGGGAETLYF. CDR3 bases read: TGTGCCAGCAGTCTGCCTGGGGGGGGAGGAGGTGCAGAA.

This clone was counted many times. Gene names follow the mouse nomenclature. The read comes to an end 4 residues before the CDR3 does, leaving the germline J gene to fill in the end. The chain combines TRBV1 with TRBJ2-5; no reliable D call. Germline CDR1 is NSQYPW and CDR2 is LRSPGD (reference sequence). CDR3 length: 14 residues. CDR3 bases read: TGCACCTGCAGTGCAGACCTCAGGAAAGAC. It codes for CTCSADLRKD. The full-length CDR3 reads as CTCSADLRKDTQYF.

This clone was observed at least ten times. Germline and genes here are mouse. Coverage ceases 4 residues before the CDR3 finishes, and the germline J gene fills in the end. The chain couples TRBV13-3 to TRBJ2-3; TRBD1 matches at 8 bases. After removal of 3 bases from V and 3 bases from J, the junction contained 6 bases not matched to a gene. The CDR3 runs to 15 residues. Germline CDR1 NNHDY, CDR2 SYVADS. The CDR3 loop is CASSGPGDRAETLYF. CDR3 DNA (partial): TGTGCCAGCAGTGGCCCCGGGGACAGGGCAGAA.

This clone came up a few times. Each gene name is a mouse one. The read gets to within 4 residues of the CDR3 end, and the germline J gene fills in the rest. V and J are TRBV1 and TRBJ2-1, with a weak D call TRBD1 (7 bases). The CDR3 loop spans 16 amino acids. CDR1 is NSQYPW and CDR2 is LRSPGD in the germline V gene (reference sequence). CDR3 DNA, as far as it was read: TGCACCTGCAGTGCAGATGGGAGGGGGCGTGGGGCT. It yields the protein CTCSADGRGRGA. The full CDR3 protein reads CTCSADGRGRGAEQFF. Drawing the rest from reference TRBV1 and TRBJ2-1, the complete variable domain is VTLLEQNPRWRLVPRGQAVNLRCILKNSQYPWMSWYQQDLQKQLQWLFTLRSPGDKEVKSLPGADYLATRVTDTELRLQVANMSQGRTLYCTCSADGRGRGAEQFFGPGTRLTVL.

This clone occurred many times. Mouse gene names apply. CDR3 bases read: TGCACCTGCAGTGCAGTCCGGGACAGGGGAGGCTCC. Its translation: CTCSAVRDRGGS. The complete CDR3 sequence is CTCSAVRDRGGSDYTF. The rearrangement uses TRBV1 and TRBJ1-2, with 10 positions matching TRBD1. The CDR3 end lies 4 residues beyond the end of the read and is filled in from the germline J gene. The junction had 6 bases not matched to a gene; V was cut back by 1 base and J by 4 bases. The CDR3 runs 16 residues. Germline values: CDR1 NSQYPW, CDR2 LRSPGD (reference sequence). The variable domain in full, completed from reference TRBV1 and TRBJ1-2, reads VTLLEQNPRWRLVPRGQAVNLRCILKNSQYPWMSWYQQDLQKQLQWLFTLRSPGDKEVKSLPGADYLATRVTDTELRLQVANMSQGRTLYCTCSAVRDRGGSDYTFGSGTRLLVI.

Notes on this clone: Genes here carry mouse names. The observed sequence ends 4 residues before the CDR3 terminus, with the missing tail filled in from the germline J gene. The chain combines TRBV13-3 with TRBJ1-1; a possible D gene is TRBD1 (5 bases). Trimming took off 6 bases at V and 3 bases at J, with 9 bases between the two ends. Germline assignment: CDR1 NNHDY and CDR2 SYVADS. This CDR3 comprises 12 residues. The CDR3 is CASKIRDTEVFF. The part of the CDR3 DNA that was read is TGTGCCAGCAAAATCAGGGACACA.

Concerning this clone: These gene names are mouse names. The missing CDR3 end, 4 residues past where the read stops, is filled in from the germline J gene. The J gene is TRBJ2-1, the V gene TRBV13-3, with TRBD1 identical over 10 bases. This CDR3 region has 17 residues. Germline V gene data show CDR1 as NNHDY and CDR2 as SYVADS. CDR3 DNA (partial): TGTGCCAGCAGCCCCCCTTACGCCGGGACAGGGGTGGCT. It yields the protein CASSPPYAGTGVA. The entire CDR3 protein is CASSPPYAGTGVAEQFF.

Points on this clone: The protein here is the DNA translation, as the TCRdb protein differs from it at residue 12. Here the gene names and germline are mouse. The read ends 3 residues shy of where the CDR3 ends; the end is completed using the germline J gene. J is TRBJ1-6 and V is TRBV12-1, with 8 bases identical to TRBD1. TRBJ1-6 is an ORF, and what it does is uncertain. Trimming took 2 bases from V and 2 from J; bases not matched to a gene: 1. CDR1 SGHSN and CDR2 HYEKVE come from the germline V gene. CDR3 size: 15 residues. CDR3 sequence: CASSPDRAYNSPLYF. The sequenced part of the CDR3 DNA is TGTGCCAGCTCTCCGGACAGGGCCTATAATTCGCCC.

With regard to this clone: Mouse names are used for the genes. The read halts 4 residues ahead of the CDR3 end, with the missing end drawn from the germline J gene. The chain is built from TRBV14 and TRBJ2-5; tentatively, D is TRBD2 (5 bases). Per germline, CDR1 SGHDT and CDR2 FRDEAV. The CDR3 extends over 14 amino acids. The V gene lost 4 bases and the J gene lost 0 bases, with 9 bases spanning the gap. CDR3 bases read: TGTGCCAGCAGTCCACTGGTTAACCAAGAC. This gives the protein CASSPLVNQD. The whole CDR3 protein is CASSPLVNQDTQYF.

This clone was counted between two and nine times. Mouse gene names and germline throughout. The read halts 4 residues ahead of the CDR3 end, with the missing end drawn from the germline J gene. The rearrangement uses TRBV13-3 and TRBJ2-4; 11 nucleotides line up with TRBD2. There are 16 residues in the CDR3. The germline V gene has CDR1 NNHDY and CDR2 SYVADS. Partial CDR3 DNA: TGTGCCAGCAGTGAAGGGACTGGGGGCGGGGAAAAC. This sequence encodes CASSEGTGGGEN. The whole CDR3 protein reads CASSEGTGGGENTLYF. Full variable domain (remainder filled in from reference TRBV13-3 and TRBJ2-4): EAAVTQSPRSKVAVTGGKVTLSCHQTNNHDYMYWYRQDTGHGLRLIHYSYVADSTEKGDIPDGYKASRPSQENFSLILELASLSQTAVYFCASSEGTGGGENTLYFGAGTRLSVL.

This clone was counted a few times. Genes here carry mouse names. The read stops 4 residues short of the end of the CDR3; the missing end is completed from the germline J gene. The chain joins TRBV13-1 to TRBJ2-2; the match to TRBD1 covers 10 bases. The trim removed 4 bases at V and 4 bases at J, leaving 4 bases unmatched. This CDR3 region has 15 residues. Germline V gene data show CDR1 as NSHNY and CDR2 as SYGAGN. The sequenced CDR3 bases are TGTGCCAGCAGTCGGGGACAGGGGACCACCGGG. As protein: CASSRGQGTTG. The full CDR3 protein reads CASSRGQGTTGQLYF.

This clone occurred a few times. Gene names are the mouse ones. Read coverage stops 4 residues before the CDR3 terminus; the germline J gene supplies the remainder. The V and J genes are TRBV1 and TRBJ2-1, with TRBD2 matching 10 bases. This CDR3 spans 16 amino acids. CDR1 and CDR2 from the germline V gene are NSQYPW and LRSPGD (reference sequence). The V gene end was trimmed by 4 bases and the J gene end by 0 bases; junction bases not matched to a gene: 3. The CDR3 DNA, read in part, is TGCACCTGCAGTGGCGGGGACTGGGGTAACTATGCT. Translating it yields CTCSGGDWGNYA. The entire CDR3 protein reads CTCSGGDWGNYAEQFF. The complete variable domain, with remaining parts taken from reference TRBV1 and TRBJ2-1, reads VTLLEQNPRWRLVPRGQAVNLRCILKNSQYPWMSWYQQDLQKQLQWLFTLRSPGDKEVKSLPGADYLATRVTDTELRLQVANMSQGRTLYCTCSGGDWGNYAEQFFGPGTRLTVL.

This clone was found a few times. The genes are named according to mouse. The missing CDR3 end, 4 residues past where the read stops, is filled in from the germline J gene. The V gene is TRBV19, the J gene TRBJ1-4, with 12 bases matching TRBD1. CDR1 and CDR2 (germline): FNHDT, SITEND (reference sequence). This CDR3 is 17 amino acids long. V was pared by 3 bases and J by 6 bases, with 9 bases of the junction left unmatched. This chain's CDR3 is CASSNPGTGGADERLFF. The covered CDR3 bases are TGTGCCAGCAGTAACCCGGGGACAGGGGGCGCCGACGAA.

Comments on this clone: Gene names denote mouse genes. The CDR3 extends 4 residues past the end of the read, so its final part is completed from the germline J gene. The genes are TRBV19 and TRBJ2-2, with 9 nucleotides matching TRBD2. Unmatched junction bases numbered 6, after V lost 7 bases and J lost 2 bases. The CDR3 sequence is 15 residues long. Germline V lookup: CDR1 FNHDT, CDR2 SITEND (reference sequence). CDR3 sequence: CASSSGTGNTGQLYF. The covered CDR3 bases are TGTGCCAGCTCCTCCGGGACTGGGAACACCGGG.

This clone was observed a few times. The genes and germline here are from mouse. The DNA ends 4 residues before the CDR3 does, and the rest of the CDR3 is filled in from the germline J gene. The rearrangement links TRBV13-1 to TRBJ2-5; TRBD1 matches at 10 bases. There are 17 residues in the CDR3. V was pared by 2 bases and J by 2 bases, with 8 bases of the junction left unmatched. Germline V gene data show CDR1 as NSHNY and CDR2 as SYGAGN. CDR3 in amino acids: CASSEPRTGGSQDTQYF. The CDR3 DNA, read in part, is TGTGCCAGCAGTGAACCCCGGACAGGGGGGAGCCAAGAC.

Worth noting for this clone: The gene names here belong to mouse. The CDR3 extends 4 residues past the end of the read, so its final part is completed from the germline J gene. The chain couples TRBV13-3 to TRBJ1-4; 7 bases align to TRBD1. This CDR3 has 16 residues. From germline, CDR1 is NNHDY and CDR2 SYVADS. CDR3 amino acids: CASSDASRQGGERLFF. CDR3 bases read: TGTGCCAGCAGTGATGCTTCGAGACAGGGCGGCGAA.

This clone appeared a few times. Any gene name here is a mouse gene name. The CDR3 end lies 4 residues beyond the end of the read and is filled in from the germline J gene. The chain has TRBV13-1 and TRBJ2-3, with D perhaps TRBD1 (7 bases). Between the trimmed V and J ends, which lost 9 bases and 0 bases, there was a span of 11 bases. The CDR3 is made up of 13 amino acids. The germline V gene has CDR1 NSHNY and CDR2 SYGAGN. Here the CDR3 reads CATGGTSAETLYF. The sequenced CDR3 bases are TGTGCCACAGGGGGGACTAGTGCAGAA.

This clone was observed a handful of times. TCRdb's protein and the DNA translation differ at residue 14; the protein here comes from the DNA. Gene and germline names: mouse. The read gets to within 3 residues of the CDR3 end, and the germline J gene fills in the rest. The chain has TRBV13-3 and TRBJ1-3, with a possible D match to TRBD1 (6 bases). Deletions cut 1 base from V and 0 bases from J, with 14 bases between. The CDR3 covers 17 residues. CDR1 and CDR2 (germline): NNHDY, SYVADS. The CDR3 spells CASSDIGTKNSGNTLYF. Incomplete CDR3 DNA: TGTGCCAGCAGTGATATAGGGACAAAAAATTCTGGAAATACG. The variable domain in full, completed from reference TRBV13-3 and TRBJ1-3, reads EAAVTQSPRSKVAVTGGKVTLSCHQTNNHDYMYWYRQDTGHGLRLIHYSYVADSTEKGDIPDGYKASRPSQENFSLILELASLSQTAVYFCASSDIGTKNSGNTLYFGEGSRLIVV.

This clone was picked up a small number of times. Gene and germline names: mouse. Read sequence stops 4 residues before the CDR3 end, and the germline J gene provides the missing end. The V call is TRBV13-3, the J call TRBJ2-5; D gene unclear. Germline V gene sequence: CDR1 NNHDY, CDR2 SYVADS. The CDR3 has 15 amino acids. The germline V and J ends were trimmed by 2 bases and 0 bases, with 10 bases remaining between them. Partial CDR3 DNA: TGTGCCAGCAGTGAGTCAGGTCTTAACCAAGAC. Its protein product is CASSESGLNQD. The CDR3 in full is CASSESGLNQDTQYF. The complete variable domain, with remaining parts taken from reference TRBV13-3 and TRBJ2-5, reads EAAVTQSPRSKVAVTGGKVTLSCHQTNNHDYMYWYRQDTGHGLRLIHYSYVADSTEKGDIPDGYKASRPSQENFSLILELASLSQTAVYFCASSESGLNQDTQYFGPGTRLLVL.

A remark on this clone: Gene names refer to mouse genes. The CDR3 end falls 4 residues outside the read, so it is completed with the germline J gene. The chain carries TRBV31 and TRBJ1-2; D unclear. The germline CDR1 and CDR2 sequences are GKSSPN and SITVG. There are 12 residues in the CDR3. V gave up 0 bases and J gave up 4 bases, with 6 bases separating them. CDR3 bases read: TGTGCCTGGAGTCTAGACATCTCC. Translation: CAWSLDIS. The CDR3 reads in full as CAWSLDISDYTF.

This clone has just a few counts. Gene names are mouse gene names. Coverage ceases 4 residues before the CDR3 finishes, and the germline J gene fills in the end. The chain links TRBV13-1 to TRBJ2-7; D is undetermined. The germline V gene has CDR1 NSHNY and CDR2 SYGAGN. V was shortened by 1 base and J by 0 bases, with 8 bases between the two germline ends. This CDR3 region has 14 residues. CDR3 protein: CASSDHTASYEQYF. The DNA read from the CDR3 is TGTGCCAGCAGTGATCATACAGCCTCCTAT.

This clone was seen more than once but under ten times. Germline and genes: mouse. From the germline J gene comes the end of the CDR3, since the read stops 4 residues before it. The sample contains more than one DNA sequence encoding this CDR3. The chain uses TRBV13-3 and TRBJ2-2, with TRBD1 matching 8 bases. The CDR3 length is 14 residues. V lost 6 bases and J lost 3; bases outside the gene matches: 4. Germline CDR1 and CDR2: NNHDY and SYVADS. The chain's CDR3 is CASTDRGDTGQLYF. The DNA read from the CDR3 is TGTGCCAGCACCGACAGGGGCGACACCGGG.

This clone was seen a few times. TCRdb's protein and the DNA translation differ at residue 12; the protein here comes from the DNA. These gene names are mouse names. The read ends 3 residues shy of where the CDR3 ends; the end is completed using the germline J gene. The chain employs TRBV1 and TRBJ1-6, with 9 bases lining up with TRBD1. TRBJ1-6 is flagged as an ORF with uncertain function. V dropped 3 bases and J dropped 8; count of bases not matched to a gene: 5. CDR3 size: 15 residues. The V gene's germline CDR1 is NSQYPW and CDR2 LRSPGD (reference sequence). The CDR3 bases that were read are TGCACCTGCAGTGCCCGACAGGGGGGAGATTCGCCC. Its translation: CTCSARQGGDSP. The full CDR3 protein is CTCSARQGGDSPLYF.